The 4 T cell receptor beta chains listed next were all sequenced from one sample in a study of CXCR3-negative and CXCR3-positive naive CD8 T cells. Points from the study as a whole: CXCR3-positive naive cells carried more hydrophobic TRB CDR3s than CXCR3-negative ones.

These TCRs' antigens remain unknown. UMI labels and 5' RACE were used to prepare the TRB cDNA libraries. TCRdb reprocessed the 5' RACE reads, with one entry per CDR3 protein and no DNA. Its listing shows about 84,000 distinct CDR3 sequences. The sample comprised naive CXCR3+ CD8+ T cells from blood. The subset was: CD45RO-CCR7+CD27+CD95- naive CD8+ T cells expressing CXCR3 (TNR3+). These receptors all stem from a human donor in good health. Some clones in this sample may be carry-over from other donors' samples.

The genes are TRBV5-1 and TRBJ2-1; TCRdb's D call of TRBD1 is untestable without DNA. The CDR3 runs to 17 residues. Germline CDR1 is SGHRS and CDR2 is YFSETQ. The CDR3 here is CASTFSGTGSRPLGQFF.

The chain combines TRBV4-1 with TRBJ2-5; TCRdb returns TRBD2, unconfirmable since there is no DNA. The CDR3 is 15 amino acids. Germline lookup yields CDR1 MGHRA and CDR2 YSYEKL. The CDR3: CASSQDRGGMETQYF.

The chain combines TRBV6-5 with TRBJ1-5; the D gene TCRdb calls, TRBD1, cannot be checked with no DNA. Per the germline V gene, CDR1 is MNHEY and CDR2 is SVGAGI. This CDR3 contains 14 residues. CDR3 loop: CASSPGGLVQPQHF.

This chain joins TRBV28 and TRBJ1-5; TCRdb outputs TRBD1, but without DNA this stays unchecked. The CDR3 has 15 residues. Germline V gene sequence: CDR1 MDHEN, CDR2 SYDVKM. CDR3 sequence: CASVNRDRGNQPQHF.